What follows describes a single T cell receptor beta chain. The sample originates from a study of blood T cell repertoires in COVID-19. About the study: Sources were T cells, B-cell-depleted T cells, or PBMCs; the material itself was cDNA or gDNA.

Per the original data handling: Using reference gene primer amplification, nucleated cell counts were estimated. Repertoires were generated with immunoSEQ multiplex PCR, while TCRdb's copy carries only in-frame clones and drops some. That table supplies the V and J calls and clone size; D and trimming were determined from the DNA. Here the sample spans some 160,000 clones, more than 70% being singletons. Germline lookup yields CDR1 SGHRS and CDR2 YFSETQ. This CDR3 is 16 amino acids long. With 2 bases removed from V and 0 bases from J, the gap between germline ends came to 12 bases. This sequence was found in a woman aged 50 to 65 with acute or convalescent COVID-19. The sequencing sample was made of peripheral blood. The chain employs TRBV5-1 and TRBJ2-1; perhaps TRBD1 as D (6 bases). The DNA for the CDR3 is TGCGCCAGCAGCTTTCGCCCGACAGGCTCCTACAATGAGCAGTTCTTC. This encodes CASSFRPTGSYNEQFF.